The T cell receptor beta chain described here comes from a study of blood T cell repertoires in COVID-19 (dated by TCRdb to about 2020). About the full investigation: Samples covering the acute and convalescent phases of COVID-19 were provided by collaborators in the United States, Italy and Spain. The prospective study material was composed of cDNA or gDNA derived from T cells, B-cell-depleted T cells, or PBMCs. Subjects who had been exposed to COVID-19, were actively infected with it, or had recovered from it provided the deeply sampled blood TCRbeta repertoires that made up the dataset. The repertoires were made available in a free public database intended to serve as a resource for research on the immune response to SARS-CoV-2. The samples were drawn from the first 160 participants of the ongoing ImmuneRACE study and from more than 1,000 subjects provided by 6 global collaborators. The sample metadata nearly always contained a de-identified subject ID, COVID-19 status, age in years and sex. Where HLA class I and class II types were available, the types were taken from metadata supplied by the sample provider, not from assay-based typing. Results and caveats for the whole study, not just this receptor: The quantity of clinical and demographic metadata differed by source and by participant and was supplied without curation.

Collaborating institutions collected whole blood in K2EDTA tubes following their own protocols. For TCRbeta analysis, collaborators shipped samples as frozen whole blood, isolated PBMCs, or DNA extracted from either of those sample types. Counted from cysteine to phenylalanine, this CDR3 has 15 amino acids. Of all the DNA, just the CDR3 is kept, 45 bases in frame from base 1. The CDR1 and CDR2 encoded by the germline V gene (reference sequence) are LNHDA and SQIVND. V gives up 2 bases and J gives up 9 bases, and the segment between their germline ends measures 14 bases. On this clone: Its recognized antigen is unknown. Base qualities are not provided; no much larger clone lies one nucleotide away.

TCRbeta CDR3 regions were amplified from genomic DNA using the immunoSEQ Assay, a bias-controlled multiplex PCR. Concerning the study's data processing: The number of nucleated cells in each sample was estimated from the amplification of reference gene primers within the assay. To quantify the absolute abundance of each unique TCRbeta CDR3 rearrangement, sequence reads were collapsed and filtered. For each sample, productive Simpson clonality was calculated by taking the square root of Simpson's diversity index across productive rearrangements. Sourced from immuneACCESS, this table was stored by TCRdb with only in-frame sequences that have V and J called. A share of the clones is absent; for the studies checked, an unresolved V gene accounts for under half, and the remainder has no known explanation. That table furnishes V, J and clone size, whereas the DNA furnished D and trimming. This sample comprises some 250,000 clones, about four fifths of them detected only once. The ten largest clones capture approximately 9.4% of the sample.

Sequenced material: peripheral blood. This sequence was found in a woman older than 75 with acute or convalescent COVID-19. The V and J segments used are TRBV19 and TRBJ1-6; the D region possibly corresponds to TRBD1 (6 bases align). The sequenced DNA is TGTGCCAGTAGTATAAGGGGGACATATGGTTCACCCCTCCACTTT. It codes for CASSIRGTYGSPLHF.